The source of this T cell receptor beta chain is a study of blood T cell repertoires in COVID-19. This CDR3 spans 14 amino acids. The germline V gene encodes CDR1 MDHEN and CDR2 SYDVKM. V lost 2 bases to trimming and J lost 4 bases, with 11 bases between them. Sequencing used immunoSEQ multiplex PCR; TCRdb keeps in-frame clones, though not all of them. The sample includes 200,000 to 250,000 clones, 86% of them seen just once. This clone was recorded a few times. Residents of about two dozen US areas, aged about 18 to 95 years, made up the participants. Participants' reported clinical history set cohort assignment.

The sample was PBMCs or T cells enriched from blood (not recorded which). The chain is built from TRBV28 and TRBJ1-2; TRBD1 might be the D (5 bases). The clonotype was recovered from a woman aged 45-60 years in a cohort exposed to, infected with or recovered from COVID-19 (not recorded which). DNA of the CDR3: TGTGCCAGCAGTTTAGGGGATAGGGGCTATGGCTACACCTTC. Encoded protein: CASSLGDRGYGYTF.